This T cell receptor (beta chain) derives from a study of blood T cell repertoires in COVID-19. Overall study: Italy, Spain and the United States were the sources of the convalescent and acute COVID-19 samples. The analysed material was cDNA or gDNA that came from T cells, B-cell-depleted T cells, or PBMCs.

Under the authors' procedure: Reference gene primer amplification in the assay estimated nucleated cell counts. Some clones are missing from TCRdb's copy, which holds only in-frame ones; the method was immunoSEQ multiplex PCR. V, J and clone size are taken as reported in that table, and D and trimming were inferred from the DNA itself. The table has under 300,000 clones, roughly 80% seen once; the top ten hold 4.9%. CDR3 length: 14 amino acids. Trimming pared 3 bases from V and 4 bases from J, leaving 13 bases between. Germline values: CDR1 KGHSH, CDR2 LQKENI. This clone was detected only a few times.

The receptor was derived from a woman older than 75 with active or convalescent COVID-19. The specimen was peripheral blood. This chain connects TRBV18 to TRBJ2-7, with a weak D call TRBD2 (6 bases). The CDR3 coding sequence is TGTGCCAGCTCACCTGAAGTGCGGGGTTACGAGCAGTACTTC. Translating it yields CASSPEVRGYEQYF. The variable domain in full, with the rest retrieved from reference TRBV18 and TRBJ2-7, is NAGVMQNPRHLVRRRGQEARLRCSPMKGHSHVYWYRQLPEEGLKFMVYLQKENIIDESGMPKERFSAEFPKEGPSILRIQQVVRGDSAAYFCASSPEVRGYEQYFGPGTRLTVT.